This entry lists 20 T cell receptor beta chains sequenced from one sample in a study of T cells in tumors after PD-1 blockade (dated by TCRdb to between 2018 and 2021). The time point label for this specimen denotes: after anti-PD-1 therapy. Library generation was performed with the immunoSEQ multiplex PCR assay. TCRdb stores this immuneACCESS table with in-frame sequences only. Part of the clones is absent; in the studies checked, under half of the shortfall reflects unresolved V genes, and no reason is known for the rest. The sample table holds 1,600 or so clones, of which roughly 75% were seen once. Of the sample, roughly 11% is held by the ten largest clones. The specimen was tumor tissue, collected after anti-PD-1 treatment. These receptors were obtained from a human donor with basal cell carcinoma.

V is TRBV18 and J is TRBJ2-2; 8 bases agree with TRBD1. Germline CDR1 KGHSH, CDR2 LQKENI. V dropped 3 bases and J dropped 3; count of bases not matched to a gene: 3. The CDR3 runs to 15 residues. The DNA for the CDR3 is TGTGCCAGCTCACCTCAGGGGGCGGACACCGGGGAGCTGTTTTTT. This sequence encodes CASSPQGADTGELFF.

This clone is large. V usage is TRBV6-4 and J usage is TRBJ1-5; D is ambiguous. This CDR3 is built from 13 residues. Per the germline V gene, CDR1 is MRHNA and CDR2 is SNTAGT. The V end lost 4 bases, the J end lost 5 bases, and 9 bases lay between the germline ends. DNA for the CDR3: TGTGCCAGCAGTGTTGCGTGGGATCAGCCCCAGCATTTT. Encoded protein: CASSVAWDQPQHF.

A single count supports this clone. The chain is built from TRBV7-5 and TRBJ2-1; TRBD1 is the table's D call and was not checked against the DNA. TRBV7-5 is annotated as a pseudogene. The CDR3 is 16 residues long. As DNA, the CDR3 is TGTGCCAGAAGCTCTCAGGGAAAGGACCCAGTGGATGAGCAGTTCTTC. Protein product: CARSSQGKDPVDEQFF.

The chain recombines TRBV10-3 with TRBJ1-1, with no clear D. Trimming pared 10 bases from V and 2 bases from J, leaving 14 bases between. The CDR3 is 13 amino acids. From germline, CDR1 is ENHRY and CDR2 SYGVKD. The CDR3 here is CASLERSNTEAFF. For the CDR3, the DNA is TGTGCCAGCTTGGAGCGGTCTAACACTGAAGCTTTCTTT.

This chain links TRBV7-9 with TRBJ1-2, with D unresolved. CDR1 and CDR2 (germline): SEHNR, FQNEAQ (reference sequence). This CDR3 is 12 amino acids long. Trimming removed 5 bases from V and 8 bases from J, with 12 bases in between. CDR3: CASSTRSLGYTF. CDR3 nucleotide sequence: TGTGCCAGCAGCACCAGATCTCTGGGCTACACCTTC.

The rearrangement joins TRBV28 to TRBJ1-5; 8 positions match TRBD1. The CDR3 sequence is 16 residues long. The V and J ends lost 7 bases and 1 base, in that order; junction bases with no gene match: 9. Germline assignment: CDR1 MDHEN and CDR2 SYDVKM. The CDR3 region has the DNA TGTGCCAGCACCCTGAGACAGGGGCGGAGCAATCAGCCCCAGCATTTT. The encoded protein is CASTLRQGRSNQPQHF.

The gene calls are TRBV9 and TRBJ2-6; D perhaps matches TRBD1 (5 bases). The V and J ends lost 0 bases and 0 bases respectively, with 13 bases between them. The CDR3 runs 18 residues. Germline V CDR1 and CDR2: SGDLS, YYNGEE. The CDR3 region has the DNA TGTGCCAGCAGCGTAGCTGTCAGGGAAAACTCTGGGGCCAACGTCCTGACTTTC. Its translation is CASSVAVRENSGANVLTF.

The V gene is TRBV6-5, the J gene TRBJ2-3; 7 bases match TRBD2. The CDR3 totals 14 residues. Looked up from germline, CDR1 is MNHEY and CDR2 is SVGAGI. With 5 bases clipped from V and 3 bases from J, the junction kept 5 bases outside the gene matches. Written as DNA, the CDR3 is TGTGCCAGCAGTCCGGGGGGTCAGACAGATACGCAGTATTTT. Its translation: CASSPGGQTDTQYF.

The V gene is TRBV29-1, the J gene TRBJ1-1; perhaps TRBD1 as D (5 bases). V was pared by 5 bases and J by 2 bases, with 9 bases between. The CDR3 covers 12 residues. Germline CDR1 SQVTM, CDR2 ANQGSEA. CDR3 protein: CSVRQGNTEAFF. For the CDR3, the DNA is TGCAGCGTTCGGCAGGGTAACACTGAAGCTTTCTTT.

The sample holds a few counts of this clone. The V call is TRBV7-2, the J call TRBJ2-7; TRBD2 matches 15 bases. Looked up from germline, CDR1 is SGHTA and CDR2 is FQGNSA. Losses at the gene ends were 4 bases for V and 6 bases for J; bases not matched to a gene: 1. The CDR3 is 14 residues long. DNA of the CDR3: TGTGCCAGCAGCTGGACTAGCGGGGGGGCCGAGCAGTACTTC. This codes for CASSWTSGGAEQYF.

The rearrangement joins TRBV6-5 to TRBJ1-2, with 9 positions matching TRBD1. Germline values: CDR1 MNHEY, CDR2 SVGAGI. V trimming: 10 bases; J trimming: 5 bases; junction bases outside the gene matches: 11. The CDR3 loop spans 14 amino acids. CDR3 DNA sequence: TGTGCCACCTCCCGCGGGACAGGGTATTATGGCTACACCTTC. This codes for CATSRGTGYYGYTF.

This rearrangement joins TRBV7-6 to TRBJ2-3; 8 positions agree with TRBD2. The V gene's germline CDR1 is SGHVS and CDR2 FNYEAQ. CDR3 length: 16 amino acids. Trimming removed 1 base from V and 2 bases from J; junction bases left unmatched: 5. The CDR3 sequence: CASSLVPGGYTDTQYF. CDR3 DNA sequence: TGTGCCAGCAGCTTAGTGCCGGGGGGGTACACAGATACGCAGTATTTT. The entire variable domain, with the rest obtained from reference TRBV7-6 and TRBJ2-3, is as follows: GAGVSQSPRYKVTKRGQDVALRCDPISGHVSLYWYRQALGQGPEFLTYFNYEAQQDKSGLPNDRFSAERPEGSISTLTIQRTEQRDSAMYRCASSLVPGGYTDTQYFGPGTRLTVL.

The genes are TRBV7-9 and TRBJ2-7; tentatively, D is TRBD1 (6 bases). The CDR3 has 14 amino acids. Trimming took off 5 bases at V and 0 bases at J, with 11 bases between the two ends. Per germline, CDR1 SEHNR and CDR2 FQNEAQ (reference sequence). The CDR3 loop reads CASSLGQNSYEQYF. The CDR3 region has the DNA TGTGCCAGCAGCCTCGGACAGAACTCCTACGAGCAGTACTTC.

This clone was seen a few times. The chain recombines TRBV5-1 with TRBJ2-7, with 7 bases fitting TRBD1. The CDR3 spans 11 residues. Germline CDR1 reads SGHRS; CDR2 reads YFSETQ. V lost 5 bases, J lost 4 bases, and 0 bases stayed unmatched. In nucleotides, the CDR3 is TGCGCCAGCAGGACAGGGTACGAGCAGTACTTC. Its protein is CASRTGYEQYF.

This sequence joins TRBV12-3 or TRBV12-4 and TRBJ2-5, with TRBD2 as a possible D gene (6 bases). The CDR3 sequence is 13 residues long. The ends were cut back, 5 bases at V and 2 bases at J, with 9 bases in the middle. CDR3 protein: CASSRGRQETQYF. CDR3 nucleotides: TGTGCCAGCAGTCGGGGGAGACAAGAGACCCAGTACTTC.

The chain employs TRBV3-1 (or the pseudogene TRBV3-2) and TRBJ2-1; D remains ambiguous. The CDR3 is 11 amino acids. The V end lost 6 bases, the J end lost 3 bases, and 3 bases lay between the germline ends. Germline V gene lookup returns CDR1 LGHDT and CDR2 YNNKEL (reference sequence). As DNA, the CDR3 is TGTGCCAGCAGACACTACAATGAGCAGTTCTTC. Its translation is CASRHYNEQFF.

This CDR3 reads CASSLPRNTEAFF. DNA for the CDR3: TGTGCCAGCAGTTTGCCCCGGAACACTGAAGCTTTCTTT. J is TRBJ1-1 and V is TRBV28; D remains unclear. Trimming pared 3 bases from V and 1 base from J, leaving 6 bases between. The CDR3 is 13 amino acids. Per germline, CDR1 MDHEN and CDR2 SYDVKM.

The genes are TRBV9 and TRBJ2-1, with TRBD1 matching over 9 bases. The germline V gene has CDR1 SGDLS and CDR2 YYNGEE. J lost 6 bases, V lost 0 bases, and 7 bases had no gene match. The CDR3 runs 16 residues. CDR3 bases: TGTGCCAGCAGCGTAGTAGGGACAGGGATCCCCAATGAGCAGTTCTTC. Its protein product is CASSVVGTGIPNEQFF.

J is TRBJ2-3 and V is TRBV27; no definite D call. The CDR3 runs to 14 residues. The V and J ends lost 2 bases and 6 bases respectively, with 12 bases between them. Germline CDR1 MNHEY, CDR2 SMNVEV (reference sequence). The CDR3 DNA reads TGTGCCAGCAGTTTAGAGCCAGTTGGGGATACGCAGTATTTT. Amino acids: CASSLEPVGDTQYF.

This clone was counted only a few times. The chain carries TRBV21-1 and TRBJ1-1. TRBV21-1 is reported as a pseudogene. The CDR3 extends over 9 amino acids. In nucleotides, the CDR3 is TGTGCCAGCAGCCCCGGTGCTTTCTTT. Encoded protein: CASSPGAFF.